The clone carrying this T cell receptor (beta chain) was counted only a few times. Antigen: not known. Other DNA sequences in the sample encode the same CDR3. The germline V gene encodes CDR1 MNHEY and CDR2 SVGAGI. The CDR3 length is 14 residues. Germline trimming cut 8 bases from V and 3 bases from J; bases unmatched to any gene: 5. Sequencing was performed with immunoSEQ multiplex PCR; in TCRdb, only in-frame clones are kept and a portion is missing. The table shows roughly 120,000 clones, with roughly 90% occurring only once. This entry is derived from a study of cytomegalovirus exposure and HLA in healthy donors. Points from the study as a whole: In vitro experiments confirmed that a few CMV-associated chains were specific for CMV antigens.

Sequencing input: PBMCs. The rearrangement joins TRBV6-5 to TRBJ2-3; 10 positions match TRBD1. The TCR comes from a young woman in good health and CMV-seropositive. CDR3 coding DNA: TGTGCCAGCGTCGACAGGGGGCGAACAGATACGCAGTATTTT. Protein product: CASVDRGRTDTQYF.